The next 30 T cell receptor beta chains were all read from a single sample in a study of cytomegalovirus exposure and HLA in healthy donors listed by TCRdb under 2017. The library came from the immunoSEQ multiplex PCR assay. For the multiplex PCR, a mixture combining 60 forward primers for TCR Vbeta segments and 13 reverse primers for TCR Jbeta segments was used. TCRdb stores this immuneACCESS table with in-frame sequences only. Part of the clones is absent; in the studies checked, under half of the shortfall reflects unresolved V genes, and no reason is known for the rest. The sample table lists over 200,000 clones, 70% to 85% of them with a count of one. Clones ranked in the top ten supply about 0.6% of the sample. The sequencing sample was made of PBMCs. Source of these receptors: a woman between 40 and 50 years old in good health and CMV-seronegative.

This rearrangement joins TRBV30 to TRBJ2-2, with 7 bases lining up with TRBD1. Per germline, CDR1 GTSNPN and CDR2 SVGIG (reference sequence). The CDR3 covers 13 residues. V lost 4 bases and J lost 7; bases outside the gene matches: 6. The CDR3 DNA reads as TGTGCCTGGAAGACAGGGACGGTCGGGGAGCTGTTTTTT. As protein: CAWKTGTVGELFF.

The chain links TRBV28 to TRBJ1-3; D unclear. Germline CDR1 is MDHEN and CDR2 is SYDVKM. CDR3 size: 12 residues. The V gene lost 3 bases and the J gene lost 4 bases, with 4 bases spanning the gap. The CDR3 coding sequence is TGTGCCAGCAGTTTGGAGGGAAACACCATATATTTT. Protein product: CASSLEGNTIYF.

Here the CDR3 DNA reads TGTGCCAGCAGCTTTTTCGGGGGGGAGGGGGCTGTCCGCACAGATACGCAGTATTTT. Its protein product is CASSFFGGEGAVRTDTQYF. The V call is TRBV5-6, the J call TRBJ2-3; D possibly corresponds to TRBD2 (8 bases). This CDR3 is 19 amino acids long. The germline V and J ends were trimmed by 2 bases and 1 base, with 23 bases remaining between them. Germline V gene sequence: CDR1 SGHDT, CDR2 YYEEEE.

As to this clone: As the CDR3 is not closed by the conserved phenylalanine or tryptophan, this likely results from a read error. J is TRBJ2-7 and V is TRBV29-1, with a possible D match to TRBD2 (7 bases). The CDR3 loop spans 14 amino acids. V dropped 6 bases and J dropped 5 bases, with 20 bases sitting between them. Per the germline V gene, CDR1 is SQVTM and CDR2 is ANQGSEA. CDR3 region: CSVLSVGGQNEQYL. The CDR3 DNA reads TGCAGCGTCTTGTCGGTGGGGGGGCAGAACGAGCAGTACCTC.

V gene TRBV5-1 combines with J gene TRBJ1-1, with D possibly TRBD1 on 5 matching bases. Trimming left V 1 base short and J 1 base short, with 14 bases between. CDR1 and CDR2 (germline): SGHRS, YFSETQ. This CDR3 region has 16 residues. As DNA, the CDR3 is TGCGCCAGCAGCTTGCCCCTGATGGGGGGGAACACTGAAGCTTTCTTT. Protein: CASSLPLMGGNTEAFF.

CDR3 sequence (DNA): TGCGCCAGCAGCCAAGAGGGACTAGCGGGGGGCCGCCTTAGCTCCTACAATGAGCAGTTCTTC. It codes for CASSQEGLAGGRLSSYNEQFF. The chain uses TRBV4-1 and TRBJ2-1, with 15 bases aligning to TRBD2. CDR1 MGHRA and CDR2 YSYEKL come from the germline V gene. The CDR3 runs to 21 residues. V lost 0 bases and J lost 0; bases outside the gene matches: 9.

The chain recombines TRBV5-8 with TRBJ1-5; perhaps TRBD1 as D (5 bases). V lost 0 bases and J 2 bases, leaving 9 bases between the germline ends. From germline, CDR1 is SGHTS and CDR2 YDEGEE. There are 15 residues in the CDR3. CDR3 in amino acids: CASSLAPTGNQPQHF. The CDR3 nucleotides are TGTGCCAGCAGCTTGGCCCCGACAGGCAATCAGCCCCAGCATTTT.

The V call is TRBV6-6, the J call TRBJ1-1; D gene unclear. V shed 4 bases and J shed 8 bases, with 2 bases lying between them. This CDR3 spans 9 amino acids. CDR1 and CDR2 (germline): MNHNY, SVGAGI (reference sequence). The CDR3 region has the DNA TGTGCCAGCAGTTCGGAAGCTTTCTTT. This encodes CASSSEAFF.

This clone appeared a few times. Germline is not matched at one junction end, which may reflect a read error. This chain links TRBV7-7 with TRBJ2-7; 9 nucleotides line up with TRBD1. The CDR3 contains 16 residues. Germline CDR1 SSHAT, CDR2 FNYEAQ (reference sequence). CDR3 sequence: CASSFGGPGQGYEQYF. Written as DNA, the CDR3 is TGTGCTAGCAGCTTTGGAGGCCCGGGACAGGGCTACGAGCAGTACTTC.

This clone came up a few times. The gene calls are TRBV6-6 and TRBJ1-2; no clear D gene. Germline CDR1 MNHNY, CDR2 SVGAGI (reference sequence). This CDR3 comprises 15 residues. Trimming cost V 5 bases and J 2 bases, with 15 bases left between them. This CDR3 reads CASSPGVSMNYGYTF. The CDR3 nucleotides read TGTGCCAGCAGTCCCGGGGTCAGTATGAACTATGGCTACACCTTC.

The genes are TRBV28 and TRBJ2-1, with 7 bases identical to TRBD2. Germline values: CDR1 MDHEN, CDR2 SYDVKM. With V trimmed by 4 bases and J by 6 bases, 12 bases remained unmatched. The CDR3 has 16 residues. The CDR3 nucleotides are TGTGCCAGCAGTTCTCCCCGGGAGGAGGAATTCAATGAGCAGTTCTTC. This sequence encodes CASSSPREEEFNEQFF.

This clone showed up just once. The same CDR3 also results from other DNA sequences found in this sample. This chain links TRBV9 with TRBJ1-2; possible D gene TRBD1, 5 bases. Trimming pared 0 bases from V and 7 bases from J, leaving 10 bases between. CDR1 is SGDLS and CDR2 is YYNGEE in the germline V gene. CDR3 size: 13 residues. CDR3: CASSVAGLGGYTF. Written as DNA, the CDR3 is TGTGCCAGCAGCGTAGCAGGGCTCGGTGGCTACACCTTC.

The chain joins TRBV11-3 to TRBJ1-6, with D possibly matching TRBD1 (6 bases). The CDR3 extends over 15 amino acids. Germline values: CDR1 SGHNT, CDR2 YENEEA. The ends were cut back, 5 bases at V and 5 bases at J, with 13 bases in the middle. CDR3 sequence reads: CASSRRDTDNSPLHF. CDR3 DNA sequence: TGTGCCAGCAGCCGCCGGGACACCGATAATTCACCCCTCCACTTT.

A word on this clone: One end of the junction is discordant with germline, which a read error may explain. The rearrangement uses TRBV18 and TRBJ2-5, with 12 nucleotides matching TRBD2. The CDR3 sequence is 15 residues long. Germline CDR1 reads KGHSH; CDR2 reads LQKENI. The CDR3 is CASSPLAGGAETQYF. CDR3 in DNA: TGTGCCAGCTCCCCACTAGCGGGGGGAGCTGAGACCCAGTACTTC.

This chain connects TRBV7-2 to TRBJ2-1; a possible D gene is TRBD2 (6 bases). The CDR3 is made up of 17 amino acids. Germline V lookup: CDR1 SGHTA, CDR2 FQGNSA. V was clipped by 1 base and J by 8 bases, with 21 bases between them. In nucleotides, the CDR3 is TGTGCCAGCAGCTTAGGGTTATCGGGACTCTTAGTCTATGAGCAGTTCTTC. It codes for CASSLGLSGLLVYEQFF.

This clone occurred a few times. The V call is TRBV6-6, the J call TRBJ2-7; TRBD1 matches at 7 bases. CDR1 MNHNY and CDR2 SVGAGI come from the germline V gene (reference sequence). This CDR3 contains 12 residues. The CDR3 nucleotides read TGTGCAGCGACAGGGAAGGTCTACGAGCAGTACTTC. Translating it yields CAATGKVYEQYF.

CDR3: CASEFGAGYGYTF. CDR3 DNA sequence: TGTGCCAGCGAATTCGGGGCGGGGTATGGCTACACCTTC. The J gene is TRBJ1-2, the V gene TRBV11-3; D may be TRBD1 (5 bases). Germline values: CDR1 SGHNT, CDR2 YENEEA. V was shortened by 8 bases and J by 5 bases, with 15 bases between the two germline ends. CDR3 length: 13 residues.

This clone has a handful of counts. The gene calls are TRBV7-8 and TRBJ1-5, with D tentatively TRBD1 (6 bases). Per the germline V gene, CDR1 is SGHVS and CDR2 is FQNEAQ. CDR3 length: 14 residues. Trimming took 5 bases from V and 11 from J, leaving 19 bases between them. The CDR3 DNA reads TGTGCCAGCAGCCCGACAGGCCAAAGATCGTCCCAGCATTTT. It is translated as CASSPTGQRSSQHF.

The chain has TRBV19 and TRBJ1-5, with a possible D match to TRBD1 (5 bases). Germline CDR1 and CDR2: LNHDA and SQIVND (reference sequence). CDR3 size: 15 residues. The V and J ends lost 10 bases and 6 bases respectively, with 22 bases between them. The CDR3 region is CATQTPAAGLQPQHF. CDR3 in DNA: TGTGCCACTCAAACCCCCGCCGCGGGGCTTCAGCCCCAGCATTTT.

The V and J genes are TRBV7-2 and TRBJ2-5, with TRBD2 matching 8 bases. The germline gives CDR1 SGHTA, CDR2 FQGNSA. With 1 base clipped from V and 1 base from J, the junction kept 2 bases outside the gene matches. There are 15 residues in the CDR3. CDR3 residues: CASSLVRGGQETQYF. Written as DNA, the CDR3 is TGTGCCAGCAGCTTAGTTCGGGGGGGCCAAGAGACCCAGTACTTC.

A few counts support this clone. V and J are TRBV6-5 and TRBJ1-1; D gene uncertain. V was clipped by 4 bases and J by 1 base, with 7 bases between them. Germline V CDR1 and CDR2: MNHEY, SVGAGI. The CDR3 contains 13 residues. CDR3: CASSSSENTEAFF. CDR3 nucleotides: TGTGCCAGCAGTTCATCAGAGAACACTGAAGCTTTCTTT.

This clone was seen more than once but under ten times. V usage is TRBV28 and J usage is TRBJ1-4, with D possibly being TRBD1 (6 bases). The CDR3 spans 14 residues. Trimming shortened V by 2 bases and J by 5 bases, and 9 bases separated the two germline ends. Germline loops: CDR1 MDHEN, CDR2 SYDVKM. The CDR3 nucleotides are TGTGCCAGCAGTTTAGTCGGACAGAATGAAAAACTGTTTTTT. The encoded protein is CASSLVGQNEKLFF.

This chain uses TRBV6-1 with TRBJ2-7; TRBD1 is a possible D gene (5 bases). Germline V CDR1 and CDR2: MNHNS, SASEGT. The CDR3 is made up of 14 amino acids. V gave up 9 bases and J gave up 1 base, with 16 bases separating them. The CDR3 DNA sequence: TGTGCCAGTTCGTGGCAGGGTTTGTCCTACGAGCAGTACTTC. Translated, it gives CASSWQGLSYEQYF.

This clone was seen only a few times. CDR3: CASSHGQGHNQPQHF. The CDR3 nucleotides are TGTGCCAGCAGCCACGGACAGGGCCACAATCAGCCCCAGCATTTT. The genes are TRBV7-9 and TRBJ1-5; 8 positions agree with TRBD1. CDR1 SEHNR and CDR2 FQNEAQ come from the germline V gene (reference sequence). The CDR3 runs 15 residues. The ends lost 5 bases at V and 3 bases at J; junction bases unmatched: 6.

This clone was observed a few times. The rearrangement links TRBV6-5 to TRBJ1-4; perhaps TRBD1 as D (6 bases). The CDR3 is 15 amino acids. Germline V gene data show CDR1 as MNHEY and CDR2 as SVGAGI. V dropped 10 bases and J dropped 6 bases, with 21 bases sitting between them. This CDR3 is CATLPGQSSYEKLFF. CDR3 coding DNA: TGTGCCACCCTCCCCGGACAGAGCTCTTATGAAAAACTGTTTTTT.

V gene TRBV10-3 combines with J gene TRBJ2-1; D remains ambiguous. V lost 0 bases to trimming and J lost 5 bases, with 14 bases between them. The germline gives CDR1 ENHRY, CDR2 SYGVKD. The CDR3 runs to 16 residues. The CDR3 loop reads CAISESRRRPHNEQFF. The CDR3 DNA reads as TGTGCCATCAGTGAGTCGAGACGGCGGCCCCACAATGAGCAGTTCTTC.

CDR3: CASSIAGVGEQYF. The CDR3 coding sequence is TGTGCCAGCAGCATTGCAGGGGTTGGCGAGCAGTACTTC. This rearrangement joins TRBV7-9 to TRBJ2-7; tentatively, D is TRBD1 (6 bases). Germline V CDR1 and CDR2: SEHNR, FQNEAQ (reference sequence). There are 13 residues in the CDR3. Trimming took 5 bases from V and 6 from J, leaving 14 bases between them.

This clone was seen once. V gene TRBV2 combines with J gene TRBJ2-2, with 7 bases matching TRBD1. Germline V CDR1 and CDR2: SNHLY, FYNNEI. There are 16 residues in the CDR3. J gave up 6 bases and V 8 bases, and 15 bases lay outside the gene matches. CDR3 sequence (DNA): TGTGCCAGCTCCTTGGCGTTACAGGGGTATTCCGGGGAGCTGTTTTTT. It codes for CASSLALQGYSGELFF.

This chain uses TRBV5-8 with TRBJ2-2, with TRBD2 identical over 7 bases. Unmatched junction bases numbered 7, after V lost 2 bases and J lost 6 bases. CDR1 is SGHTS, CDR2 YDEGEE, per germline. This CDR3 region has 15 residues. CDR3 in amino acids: CASSLGSREAGELFF. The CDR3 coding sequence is TGTGCCAGCAGCTTAGGGAGCCGGGAGGCCGGGGAGCTGTTTTTT.

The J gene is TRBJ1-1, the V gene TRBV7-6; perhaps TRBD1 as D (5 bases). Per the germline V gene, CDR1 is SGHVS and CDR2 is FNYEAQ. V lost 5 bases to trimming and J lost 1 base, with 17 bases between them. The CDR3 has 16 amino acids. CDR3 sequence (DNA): TGTGCCAGCAGCCAGGGCGTTCCAACCCCGAACACTGAAGCTTTCTTT. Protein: CASSQGVPTPNTEAFF.